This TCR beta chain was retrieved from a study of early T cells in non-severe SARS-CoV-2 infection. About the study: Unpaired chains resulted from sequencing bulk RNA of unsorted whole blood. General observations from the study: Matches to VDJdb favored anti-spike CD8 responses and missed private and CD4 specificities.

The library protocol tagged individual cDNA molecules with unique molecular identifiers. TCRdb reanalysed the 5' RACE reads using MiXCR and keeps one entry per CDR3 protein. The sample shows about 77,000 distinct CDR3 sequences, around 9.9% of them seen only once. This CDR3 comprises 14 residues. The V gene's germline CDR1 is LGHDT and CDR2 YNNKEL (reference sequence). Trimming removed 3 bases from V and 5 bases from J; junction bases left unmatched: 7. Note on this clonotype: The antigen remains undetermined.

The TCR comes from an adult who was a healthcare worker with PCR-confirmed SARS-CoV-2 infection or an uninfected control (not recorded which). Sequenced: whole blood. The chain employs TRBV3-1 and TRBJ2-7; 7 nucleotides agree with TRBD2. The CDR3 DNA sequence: TGTGCCAGCAGCCACGGCGGGAGTCCGAACGAGCAGTACTTC. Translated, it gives CASSHGGSPNEQYF.